The source of this T cell receptor (beta chain) is a study of patients and donors after allogeneic stem cell transplantation. The germline CDR1 and CDR2 sequences are SGHRS and YFSETQ. CDR3 length equals 14 residues. Between the trimmed V and J ends, which lost 2 bases and 3 bases, there was a span of 11 bases. This clonotype appeared many times. TCRdb redid the calling of the RT-PCR reads with MiXCR, one entry per CDR3 protein. The data contain fewer than 250,000 distinct CDR3 sequences, around an eighth of them singletons. The sequencing input was blood, either unsorted or a sorted T cell fraction (not recorded which). The TCR originated in a human donor who was either an allogeneic HSCT recipient or a stem cell or donor lymphocyte infusion donor (not recorded which). It is not recorded whose cells these are; they may come from a transplant donor. The chain is built from TRBV5-1 and TRBJ1-2; D uncertain. The CDR3 is CASSFSGLDYGYTF. DNA for the CDR3: TGCGCCAGCAGCTTCTCAGGTTTGGACTATGGCTACACCTTC.